This T cell receptor beta chain is drawn from a study of blood T cell repertoires in COVID-19. Study summary: Sites across the United States, Italy and Spain contributed samples from acute and convalescent COVID-19. PBMCs, B-cell-depleted T cells, or T cells were the source of the cDNA or gDNA that made up the material.

Under the authors' procedure: Counts of nucleated cells, estimated from reference gene primer amplification, were obtained. Only in-frame clones appear in the TCRdb table, and some are missing; sequencing was by immunoSEQ multiplex PCR. Clone size and the V and J calls come from that table; the DNA yielded D and trimming. The data hold 100,000 to 150,000 clones, with around 81% observed a single time. The CDR3 loop spans 14 amino acids. Per the germline V gene, CDR1 is SEHNR and CDR2 is FQNEAQ (reference sequence). Trimming removed 10 bases from V and 2 bases from J, with 15 bases in between. The receptor was derived from a man aged 35-49 years with active or convalescent COVID-19. The V call is TRBV7-9, the J call TRBJ1-3, with D tentatively TRBD1 (5 bases). The source material was peripheral blood. CDR3 residues: CATSLETAGNTIYF. CDR3 coding DNA: TGTGCCACCTCACTTGAGACAGCTGGAAACACCATATATTTT. Complete variable domain (other parts from reference TRBV7-9 and TRBJ1-3): DTGVSQNPRHKITKRGQNVTFRCDPISEHNRLYWYRQTLGQGPEFLTYFQNEAQLEKSRLLSDRFSAERPKGSFSTLEIQRTEQGDSAMYLCATSLETAGNTIYFGEGSWLTVV.